This entry lists 32 T cell receptor beta chains sequenced from one sample in a study of blood T cells in healthy people across ages. A sample-barcoded 5' primer and a J-beta primer mix were used in a second PCR of about 7 to 12 cycles. MiXCR was run by TCRdb on the 5' RACE reads, yielding one entry per CDR3 protein. In the table there are hundreds of thousands of distinct CDR3 sequences, 20% to 25% of which are singletons. Sequences were obtained from blood. These receptors originate from a man between 70 and 80 years old in good health.

This clonotype was seen a single time. The gene calls are TRBV10-3 and TRBJ2-1; possibly TRBD1 or TRBD2 for D (5 bases each). CDR3 length: 11 residues. Germline V CDR1 and CDR2: ENHRY, SYGVKD. The V gene lost 8 bases and the J gene lost 9 bases, with 11 bases spanning the gap. The CDR3 spells CAIGTGLEQFF. For the CDR3, the DNA is TGTGCCATCGGGACGGGTCTTGAGCAGTTCTTC.

V usage is TRBV29-1 and J usage is TRBJ2-3; 8 positions agree with TRBD2. The CDR3 is made up of 15 amino acids. V lost 1 base, J lost 4 bases, and 7 bases stayed unmatched. Per germline, CDR1 SQVTM and CDR2 ANQGSEA. The CDR3 protein is CSVEVTGGSSDTQYF. The CDR3 DNA is TGCAGCGTTGAAGTCACGGGAGGGAGTTCAGATACGCAGTATTTT.

The sample holds a few counts of this clonotype. In DNA, the CDR3 is TGCGCCAGCAGCAATAGCGGGAGGGATAAAAACATTCAGTACTTC. It codes for CASSNSGRDKNIQYF. This sequence joins TRBV5-1 and TRBJ2-4; 11 bases match TRBD2. The J segment lost 4 bases and the V segment lost 4 bases, leaving 4 bases of the junction unmatched. Germline loops: CDR1 SGHRS, CDR2 YFSETQ. This CDR3 is built from 15 residues.

This rearrangement joins TRBV20-1 to TRBJ2-7; D is unresolved. Germline CDR1 and CDR2: DFQATT and SNEGSKA (reference sequence). V was trimmed by 8 bases and J by 2 bases, leaving 19 bases between them. The CDR3 is made up of 14 amino acids. CDR3 nucleotide sequence: TGCAGTTCCTTGGGTGAGCTTGGTACCTACGAGCAGTACTTC. It specifies CSSLGELGTYEQYF.

This clonotype was observed at least ten times. V gene TRBV28 combines with J gene TRBJ1-4, with D possibly TRBD1 on 6 matching bases. CDR1 and CDR2 from the germline V gene are MDHEN and SYDVKM. This CDR3 comprises 13 residues. Trimming pared 7 bases from V and 6 bases from J, leaving 12 bases between. The CDR3 region has the DNA TGTGCCAGCACGAGGGGGTGGGATGAAAAACTGTTTTTT. Translation gives CASTRGWDEKLFF.

Details on this clonotype: This may be a read error, as it is one base from a much larger clone. The chain joins TRBV6-5 to TRBJ2-1, with 9 nucleotides matching TRBD2. J gave up 1 base and V 1 base, and 2 bases lay outside the gene matches. The CDR3 sequence is 16 residues long. CDR1 is MNHEY and CDR2 is SVGAGI in the germline V gene. The CDR3 spells CASSYLTSGSYNEQFF. As DNA, the CDR3 is TGTGCCAGCAGTTACTTGACTAGCGGTTCCTACAATGAGCAGTTCTTC.

CDR3 residues: CSVEDRRGRDEQYF. The CDR3 region has the DNA TGCAGCGTTGAGGATCGTAGGGGGCGGGACGAGCAGTACTTC. V and J are TRBV29-1 and TRBJ2-7; 7 bases are shared with TRBD1. Germline loops: CDR1 SQVTM, CDR2 ANQGSEA. J was trimmed by 5 bases and V by 3 bases; bases with no gene match: 10. CDR3 length: 14 residues.

The sample holds a few counts of this clonotype. This chain links TRBV5-1 with TRBJ2-5; D not resolved. The J call is uncertain, as TRBJ2-7 better fits the DNA end. CDR1 SGHRS and CDR2 YFSETQ come from the germline V gene. The CDR3 is made up of 15 amino acids. For the CDR3, the DNA is TGCGCCAGCAGCTTGGTGGGATACTCCTCCTACGAGCAGTACTTC. Translated, it gives CASSLVGYSSYEQYF.

The chain recombines TRBV12-3 or TRBV12-4 with TRBJ2-1; D might be TRBD2 (6 bases). V was pared by 2 bases and J by 4 bases, with 15 bases between. The CDR3 extends over 16 amino acids. The CDR3 region is CASSLNPAGRYNEQFF. CDR3 in DNA: TGTGCCAGCAGTTTAAACCCGGCGGGAAGGTACAATGAGCAGTTCTTC.

The chain is built from TRBV7-2 and TRBJ2-1; tentative D call: TRBD2 (6 bases). CDR1 SGHTA and CDR2 FQGNSA come from the germline V gene. This CDR3 has 15 residues. V was cut by 5 bases and J by 3 bases, with 14 bases left in between. Here the CDR3 reads CASSLTSYGYNEQFF. Written as DNA, the CDR3 is TGTGCCAGCAGCCTAACTAGCTATGGCTACAATGAGCAGTTCTTC. The whole variable domain, filled in from reference TRBV7-2 and TRBJ2-1, reads GAGVSQSPSNKVTEKGKDVELRCDPISGHTALYWYRQSLGQGLEFLIYFQGNSAPDKSGLPSDRFSAERTGGSVSTLTIQRTQQEDSAVYLCASSLTSYGYNEQFFGPGTRLTVL.

This clonotype has a handful of counts. This chain connects TRBV6-5 to TRBJ1-5; 8 bases map to TRBD1. Germline-derived CDR1 and CDR2 are MNHEY and SVGAGI. The CDR3 length is 16 residues. Losses at the gene ends were 1 base for V and 4 bases for J; bases not matched to a gene: 6. The DNA for the CDR3 is TGTGCCAGCAGTTACTACGGACAGGGTGGGAATCAGCCCCAGCATTTT. Residues: CASSYYGQGGNQPQHF.

This rearrangement joins TRBV2 to TRBJ2-1; D gene ambiguous. This CDR3 spans 11 amino acids. Deletions cut 9 bases from V and 4 bases from J, with 7 bases between. Germline CDR1 is SNHLY and CDR2 is FYNNEI. The CDR3 sequence: CASAGYNEQFF. Here the CDR3 DNA reads TGTGCCAGTGCAGGTTACAATGAGCAGTTCTTC. Supplemented by reference TRBV2 and TRBJ2-1, the full variable domain reads EPEVTQTPSHQVTQMGQEVILRCVPISNHLYFYWYRQILGQKVEFLVSFYNNEISEKSEIFDDQFSVERPDGSNFTLKIRSTKLEDSAMYFCASAGYNEQFFGPGTRLTVL.

The chain has TRBV10-3 and TRBJ2-7; D ambiguous. The DNA end is a closer match to TRBJ2-5, so the J assignment may be wrong. CDR3 size: 12 residues. Germline V gives CDR1 ENHRY, CDR2 SYGVKD. The CDR3 here is CAISDLGETQYF. CDR3 in DNA: TGTGCCATCAGTGATTTAGGAGAGACCCAGTACTTC.

The chain recombines TRBV20-1 with TRBJ2-1, with D tentatively TRBD2 (6 bases). Germline V gene lookup returns CDR1 DFQATT and CDR2 SNEGSKA (reference sequence). Trimming took 0 bases from V and 7 from J, leaving 22 bases between them. The CDR3 is made up of 17 amino acids. The CDR3 reads CSARDLKGTVVRNEQFF. The CDR3 region has the DNA TGCAGTGCTAGAGATCTTAAGGGGACTGTGGTTAGAAATGAGCAGTTCTTC.

This clonotype was seen many times. The chain links TRBV20-1 to TRBJ2-7; D is unclear. The CDR3 runs to 11 residues. Germline-derived CDR1 and CDR2 are DFQATT and SNEGSKA (reference sequence). V gave up 6 bases and J gave up 2 bases, with 8 bases separating them. CDR3 DNA sequence: TGCAGTGCCAAGGTTACCTACGAGCAGTACTTC. Amino acid sequence: CSAKVTYEQYF.

V usage is TRBV29-1 and J usage is TRBJ2-7, with 8 bases that match TRBD1. Germline V gene data show CDR1 as SQVTM and CDR2 as ANQGSEA. The junction had 15 bases not matched to a gene; V was cut back by 7 bases and J by 4 bases. The CDR3 consists of 15 residues. CDR3 in DNA: TGCAGCGCTCTGACAGGGGACCATAATCCTTACGAGCAGTACTTC. It specifies CSALTGDHNPYEQYF.

This clonotype has at least ten counts. This chain links TRBV12-3 or TRBV12-4 with TRBJ2-5; no clear D gene. V gave up 4 bases and J gave up 7 bases, with 7 bases separating them. The CDR3 has 11 amino acids. CDR3 sequence (DNA): TGTGCCAGCAGTTCAAGGGCGACCCAGTACTTC. Protein product: CASSSRATQYF.

V and J are TRBV5-1 and TRBJ2-2; 9 bases align to TRBD1. Per germline, CDR1 SGHRS and CDR2 YFSETQ. The CDR3 totals 15 residues. Germline trimming cut 5 bases from V and 4 bases from J; bases unmatched to any gene: 6. CDR3 region: CASSWTGETTGELFF. DNA of the CDR3: TGCGCCAGCAGTTGGACAGGGGAGACCACCGGGGAGCTGTTTTTT.

This clonotype was found a few times. Mismatch with germline at one junction end may stem from a read error. V and J are TRBV29-1 and TRBJ2-7; no reliable D call. Germline lookup yields CDR1 SQVTM and CDR2 ANQGSEA. The CDR3 is made up of 11 amino acids. CDR3 sequence: CSVGGVNEQYF. CDR3 in DNA: TGCAGCGTTGGAGGAGTGAACGAACAGTACTTC.

The gene calls are TRBV12-3 or TRBV12-4 and TRBJ2-4; 14 bases are shared with TRBD2. The CDR3 totals 16 residues. After removal of 4 bases from V and 7 bases from J, the junction contained 6 bases not matched to a gene. The CDR3 loop reads CASSSWGLAGANIQYF. The CDR3, as DNA: TGTGCCAGCAGTTCGTGGGGACTAGCGGGAGCCAACATTCAGTACTTC.

The chain recombines TRBV5-1 with TRBJ2-2, with D hard to call. Germline V gives CDR1 SGHRS, CDR2 YFSETQ. V was shortened by 5 bases and J by 0 bases, with 8 bases between the two germline ends. The CDR3 is 14 amino acids. CDR3 bases: TGCGCCAGCAGGTACGACGCGAACACCGGGGAGCTGTTTTTT. This encodes CASRYDANTGELFF.

The chain combines TRBV4-1 with TRBJ1-4, with D possibly matching TRBD1 (6 bases). The CDR3 totals 15 residues. The ends were cut back, 3 bases at V and 6 bases at J, with 14 bases in the middle. CDR1 is MGHRA and CDR2 is YSYEKL in the germline V gene. In DNA form, the CDR3 reads TGCGCCAGCAGCCAGAGTGAGGGGGTCTATGAAAAACTGTTTTTT. It yields the protein CASSQSEGVYEKLFF.

The V and J genes are TRBV24-1 and TRBJ2-5; tentative D call: TRBD2 (6 bases). Trimming shortened V by 4 bases and J by 5 bases, and 13 bases separated the two germline ends. CDR3 length equals 14 residues. CDR1 is KGHDR and CDR2 is SFDVKD in the germline V gene. CDR3 residues: CATSDPDGGETQYF. The CDR3 region has the DNA TGTGCCACCAGTGACCCGGACGGGGGTGAGACCCAGTACTTC.

A few counts support this clonotype. The DNA is left out, because the CDR3 cannot be placed on it with certainty; the CDR3 is given as TCRdb lists it. This chain joins TRBV21-1 and TRBJ2-7. TRBV21-1 is deemed a pseudogene. The CDR3 has 15 amino acids, counting both end residues. The CDR3 region is CASSKDYFAVGNAYF.

In its sample, this clonotype was seen many times. V and J are TRBV5-6 and TRBJ1-6; unclear D gene. CDR1 is SGHDT, CDR2 YYEEEE, per germline. This CDR3 comprises 12 residues. V was pared by 2 bases and J by 11 bases, with 8 bases between. As DNA, the CDR3 is TGTGCCAGCAGCTTTAGGGATCCACCCCTCCACTTT. It translates to CASSFRDPPLHF.

The genes are TRBV20-1 and TRBJ2-1; 11 nucleotides agree with TRBD2. The CDR3 sequence is 18 residues long. Germline trimming cut 2 bases from V and 3 bases from J; bases unmatched to any gene: 12. Germline V CDR1 and CDR2: DFQATT, SNEGSKA (reference sequence). This CDR3 is CSARQLAGGQGNYNEQFF. Here the CDR3 DNA reads TGCAGTGCTAGACAGCTAGCGGGAGGCCAGGGAAACTACAATGAGCAGTTCTTC.

V is TRBV5-5 and J is TRBJ2-2; 10 bases match TRBD1. The germline CDR1 and CDR2 sequences are SGHKS and YYEKEE (reference sequence). The CDR3 has 15 amino acids. Trimming cost V 3 bases and J 7 bases; bases outside gene matches: 6. Here the CDR3 reads CASSSRQGAFGELFF. The CDR3 nucleotides are TGTGCCAGCAGCTCGAGACAGGGGGCCTTCGGGGAGCTGTTTTTT.

There are a few counts of this clonotype. V and J are TRBV29-1 and TRBJ2-1; the match to TRBD2 covers 10 bases. Germline V gene lookup returns CDR1 SQVTM and CDR2 ANQGSEA. CDR3 length equals 13 residues. With 7 bases clipped from V and 6 bases from J, the junction kept 6 bases outside the gene matches. Written as DNA, the CDR3 is TGCAGCGCCGTCGAGCGGGAGGGCAATGAGCAGTTCTTC. Amino acid sequence: CSAVEREGNEQFF.

This clonotype was recorded a few times. V usage is TRBV4-1 and J usage is TRBJ2-7; D may correspond to TRBD1 or TRBD2 (5 bases each). V gave up 0 bases and J gave up 2 bases, with 8 bases separating them. The CDR3 contains 14 residues. CDR1 and CDR2 from the germline V gene are MGHRA and YSYEKL. The CDR3 DNA follows: TGCGCCAGCAGCCAAGAGACGGGACCCTACGAGCAGTACTTC. It yields the protein CASSQETGPYEQYF.

This clonotype has just a few counts. This sequence joins TRBV12-3 or TRBV12-4 and TRBJ2-2, with 8 bases aligning to TRBD2. The V gene end was trimmed by 10 bases and the J gene end by 2 bases; junction bases not matched to a gene: 3. There are 13 residues in the CDR3. This CDR3 is CATGGQNTGELFF. CDR3 DNA: TGTGCCACGGGGGGGCAAAACACCGGGGAGCTGTTTTTT.

About this clonotype itself: A clone one base away is much larger, so this may be a read error. The chain links TRBV5-1 to TRBJ2-1; 9 positions match TRBD1. V was clipped by 2 bases and J by 3 bases; unmatched bases: 3. Germline CDR1 and CDR2: SGHRS and YFSETQ. The CDR3 is made up of 15 amino acids. CDR3 sequence (DNA): TGCGCCAGCAGCTTCGGGACAGGGCTCTACAATGAGCAGTTCTTC. This sequence encodes CASSFGTGLYNEQFF.

This clonotype was found a few times. The rearrangement joins TRBV15 to TRBJ2-3, with 7 positions matching TRBD2. V dropped 5 bases and J dropped 4; count of bases not matched to a gene: 6. This CDR3 is 14 amino acids long. Germline V gene sequence: CDR1 LNHNV, CDR2 YYDKDF (reference sequence). CDR3 nucleotides: TGTGCCACCAGCGTATATCTAGCGGCAGATACGCAGTATTTT. Encoded protein: CATSVYLAADTQYF.